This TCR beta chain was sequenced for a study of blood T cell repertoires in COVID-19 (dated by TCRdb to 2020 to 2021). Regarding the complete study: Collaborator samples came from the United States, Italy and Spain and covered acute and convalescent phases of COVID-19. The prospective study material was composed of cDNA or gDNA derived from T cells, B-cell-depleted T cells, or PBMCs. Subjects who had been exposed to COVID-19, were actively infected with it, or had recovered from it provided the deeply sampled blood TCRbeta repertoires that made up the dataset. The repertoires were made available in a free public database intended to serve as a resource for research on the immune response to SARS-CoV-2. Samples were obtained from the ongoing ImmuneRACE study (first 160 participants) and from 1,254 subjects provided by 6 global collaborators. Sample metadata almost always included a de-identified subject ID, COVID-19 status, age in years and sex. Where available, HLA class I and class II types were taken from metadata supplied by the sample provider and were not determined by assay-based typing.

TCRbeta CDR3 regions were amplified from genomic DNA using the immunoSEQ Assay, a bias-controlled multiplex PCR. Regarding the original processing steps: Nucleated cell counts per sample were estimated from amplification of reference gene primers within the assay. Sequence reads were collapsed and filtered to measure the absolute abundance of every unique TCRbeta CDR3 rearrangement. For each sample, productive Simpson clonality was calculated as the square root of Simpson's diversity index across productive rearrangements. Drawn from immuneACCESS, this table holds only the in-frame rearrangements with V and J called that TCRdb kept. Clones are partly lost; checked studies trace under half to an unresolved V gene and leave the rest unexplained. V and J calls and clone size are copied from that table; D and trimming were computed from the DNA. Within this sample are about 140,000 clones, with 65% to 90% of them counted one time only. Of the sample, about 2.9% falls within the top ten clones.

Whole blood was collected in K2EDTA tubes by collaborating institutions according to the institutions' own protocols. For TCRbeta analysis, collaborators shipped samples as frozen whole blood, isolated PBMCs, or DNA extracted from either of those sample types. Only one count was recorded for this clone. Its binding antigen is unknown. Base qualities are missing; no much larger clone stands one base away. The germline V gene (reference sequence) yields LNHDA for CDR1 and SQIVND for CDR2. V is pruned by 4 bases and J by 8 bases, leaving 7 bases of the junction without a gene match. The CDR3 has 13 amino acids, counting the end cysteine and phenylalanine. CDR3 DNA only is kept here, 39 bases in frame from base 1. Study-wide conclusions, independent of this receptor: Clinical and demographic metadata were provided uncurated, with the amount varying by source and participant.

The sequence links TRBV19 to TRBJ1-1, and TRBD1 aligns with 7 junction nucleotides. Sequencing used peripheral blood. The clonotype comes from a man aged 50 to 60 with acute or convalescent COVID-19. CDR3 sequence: CASSTQQGSEAFF. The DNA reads TGTGCCAGTAGTACGCAACAGGGGTCCGAAGCTTTCTTT.